The 17 T cell receptor beta chains given below trace back to one sample, sequenced in a study of cytomegalovirus exposure and HLA in healthy donors. 13 Jbeta primers and 60 Vbeta primers were used for the PCR. Clones were read by immunoSEQ multiplex PCR, and TCRdb kept only the in-frame ones, dropping some. The sample lists about 160,000 clones, roughly 77% occurring once. Sequences were obtained from PBMCs. The receptor set was obtained from a man younger than 45 in good health and CMV-seropositive.

The V gene is TRBV7-9, the J gene TRBJ2-7; the D gene is possibly TRBD2 (6 bases). CDR1 and CDR2 from the germline V gene are SEHNR and FQNEAQ (reference sequence). V lost 1 base to trimming and J lost 3 bases, with 16 bases between them. The CDR3 runs to 16 residues. The CDR3 DNA reads TGTGCCAGCAGCTTAGGGCCGAATAGCGGTTTCTACGAGCAGTACTTC. Protein product: CASSLGPNSGFYEQYF.

The chain couples TRBV6-6 to TRBJ1-2; TRBD1 matches 12 bases. This CDR3 contains 15 residues. V lost 0 bases to trimming and J lost 7 bases; unmatched junction nucleotides: 3. Germline V gene data show CDR1 as MNHNY and CDR2 as SVGAGI (reference sequence). The CDR3 sequence: CASSYSGQGAGGYTF. DNA of the CDR3: TGTGCCAGCAGTTACTCGGGACAGGGGGCTGGTGGCTACACCTTC.

The CDR3 region has the DNA TGTGCCAGCAGTGAAGGGCGACAGGGGGCAGAGTGGGCTAGCACAGATACGCAGTATTTT. It is translated as CASSEGRQGAEWASTDTQYF. This chain joins TRBV6-1 and TRBJ2-3, with 10 bases identical to TRBD1. The CDR3 covers 20 residues. CDR1 and CDR2 (germline): MNHNS, SASEGT. The V gene end was trimmed by 1 base and the J gene end by 0 bases; junction bases not matched to a gene: 13.

The genes are TRBV5-1 and TRBJ2-2; 8 positions agree with TRBD2. Germline assignment: CDR1 SGHRS and CDR2 YFSETQ. This CDR3 has 14 amino acids. Germline trimming cut 1 base from V and 9 bases from J; bases unmatched to any gene: 5. CDR3 nucleotides: TGCGCCAGCAGCTTGCGGGGGGGCACGAGGGAGCTGTTTTTT. It translates to CASSLRGGTRELFF.

The chain combines TRBV5-1 with TRBJ2-3, with D possibly matching TRBD1 (8 bases). Germline lookup yields CDR1 SGHRS and CDR2 YFSETQ. V was clipped by 3 bases and J by 3 bases, with 17 bases between them. The CDR3 runs 16 residues. The CDR3 bases are TGCGCCAGCAGCTACCCGACAGGGGAGGGGACAGATACGCAGTATTTT. Its protein is CASSYPTGEGTDTQYF.

This clone was recorded only once. The V call is TRBV12-5, the J call TRBJ1-4, with 9 bases lining up with TRBD1. The CDR3 length is 15 residues. Trimming cost V 6 bases and J 3 bases; bases outside gene matches: 5. The germline gives CDR1 LGHNT, CDR2 FRNRAP. The CDR3, as DNA: TGTGCTAGTGGACTGACAGGGGGAGCTAATGAAAAACTGTTTTTT. It yields the protein CASGLTGGANEKLFF.

V gene TRBV5-1 combines with J gene TRBJ1-1, with D perhaps TRBD1 (6 bases). From germline, CDR1 is SGHRS and CDR2 YFSETQ. V was trimmed by 3 bases and J by 4 bases, leaving 10 bases between them. This CDR3 region has 13 residues. CDR3 sequence: CASSSTGSTEAFF. As DNA, the CDR3 is TGCGCCAGCAGCTCAACAGGGAGCACTGAAGCTTTCTTT. The complete variable domain, with remaining parts taken from reference TRBV5-1 and TRBJ1-1, reads KAGVTQTPRYLIKTRGQQVTLSCSPISGHRSVSWYQQTPGQGLQFLFEYFSETQRNKGNFPGRFSGRQFSNSRSEMNVSTLELGDSALYLCASSSTGSTEAFFGQGTRLTVV.

This sequence joins TRBV9 and TRBJ2-1, with TRBD2 as a possible D gene (5 bases). The length of the CDR3 is 15 residues. Germline-derived CDR1 and CDR2 are SGDLS and YYNGEE. The germline V and J ends were trimmed by 4 bases and 0 bases, with 11 bases remaining between them. CDR3: CASSPLGSSYNEQFF. The CDR3 DNA sequence: TGTGCCAGCAGCCCCCTGGGGAGCTCCTACAATGAGCAGTTCTTC.

The chain employs TRBV28 and TRBJ2-7; 7 bases are a match to TRBD2. Germline values: CDR1 MDHEN, CDR2 SYDVKM. This CDR3 is built from 15 residues. V lost 7 bases to trimming and J lost 3 bases; unmatched junction nucleotides: 12. The CDR3 coding sequence is TGTGCCAGCACCAAAACCGTGCCGGGGGGCTACGAGCAGTACTTC. Translated, it gives CASTKTVPGGYEQYF.

This clone was seen a handful of times. The V gene is TRBV7-2, the J gene TRBJ2-3, with 7 bases aligning to TRBD2. V was pared by 4 bases and J by 0 bases, with 4 bases of the junction left unmatched. The germline gives CDR1 SGHTA, CDR2 FQGNSA. This CDR3 spans 15 amino acids. CDR3 protein: CASSYSGPSTDTQYF. CDR3 bases: TGTGCCAGCAGCTATAGCGGGCCCAGCACAGATACGCAGTATTTT.

Only a few counts were recorded for this clone. The chain is built from TRBV13 and TRBJ1-1; 10 bases line up with TRBD1. The CDR3 extends over 13 amino acids. The V gene end was trimmed by 3 bases and the J gene end by 5 bases; junction bases not matched to a gene: 0. The germline V gene has CDR1 PRHDT and CDR2 FYEKMQ (reference sequence). CDR3 amino acids: CASSLGQGTEAFF. As DNA, the CDR3 is TGTGCCAGCAGCTTGGGACAGGGGACTGAAGCTTTCTTT.

The genes are TRBV7-9 and TRBJ2-7; D is possibly TRBD2 (5 bases). V was shortened by 5 bases and J by 7 bases, with 12 bases between the two germline ends. The CDR3 length is 12 residues. CDR1 and CDR2 from the germline V gene are SEHNR and FQNEAQ (reference sequence). The CDR3 DNA reads as TGTGCCAGCAGCATAAACCCGGGAGAGCAGTACTTC. It specifies CASSINPGEQYF. Drawing the rest from reference TRBV7-9 and TRBJ2-7, the complete variable domain is DTGVSQNPRHKITKRGQNVTFRCDPISEHNRLYWYRQTLGQGPEFLTYFQNEAQLEKSRLLSDRFSAERPKGSFSTLEIQRTEQGDSAMYLCASSINPGEQYFGPGTRLTVT.

V is TRBV4-1 and J is TRBJ2-2, with D perhaps TRBD1 (6 bases). CDR1 is MGHRA, CDR2 YSYEKL, per germline. V shed 5 bases and J shed 4 bases, with 14 bases lying between them. This CDR3 has 15 residues. In nucleotides, the CDR3 is TGCGCCAGCAGCGACCAGGGGACGGGCACCGGGGAGCTGTTTTTT. Translation gives CASSDQGTGTGELFF.

The chain joins TRBV6-4 to TRBJ2-6, with TRBD2 matching 8 bases. Trimming cost V 4 bases and J 1 base; bases outside gene matches: 6. This CDR3 is 17 amino acids long. The germline V gene has CDR1 MRHNA and CDR2 SNTAGT. The CDR3 DNA follows: TGTGCCAGCAGTGTGCTAGCGGGTTCGTCTGGGGCCAACGTCCTGACTTTC. Encoded protein: CASSVLAGSSGANVLTF.

The V gene is TRBV5-1, the J gene TRBJ1-1, with D possibly being TRBD1 (5 bases). Germline CDR1 reads SGHRS; CDR2 reads YFSETQ. V shed 0 bases and J shed 5 bases, with 11 bases lying between them. The CDR3 consists of 14 residues. The CDR3 coding sequence is TGCGCCAGCAGCTTGGGGGACTCTGGAACTGAAGCTTTCTTT. It specifies CASSLGDSGTEAFF.

The chain combines TRBV10-1 with TRBJ2-5; D is perhaps TRBD1 (6 bases). This CDR3 has 14 residues. Trimming stripped 2 bases from V and 0 bases from J, with 7 bases between. Per the germline V gene, CDR1 is WNHNN and CDR2 is SYGVQD (reference sequence). The CDR3 DNA sequence: TGCGCCAGCAGTGAGGGACAGTACCAAGAGACCCAGTACTTC. Protein: CASSEGQYQETQYF.

The table lists this clone with a few counts. This sequence joins TRBV28 and TRBJ1-5, with a tentative D call TRBD1 (6 bases). V lost 1 base and J lost 9, with 13 bases in between. Germline loops: CDR1 MDHEN, CDR2 SYDVKM. The CDR3 loop spans 14 amino acids. The DNA for the CDR3 is TGTGCCAGCAGTTTATCTGGGGGCAGGCGGCCCCAGCATTTT. It encodes CASSLSGGRRPQHF.